Presented here are 19 T cell receptor beta chains from one specimen sequenced in a study of CD8 T cells in Susac syndrome. When the RNA was reverse transcribed, random hexamers were used with an input of roughly 0.45 to 1 ug. TCRdb re-derived calls from the immunoSEQ multiplex PCR reads in MiXCR, one entry per CDR3 protein. The sample lists a few hundred thousand distinct CDR3 sequences, approximately 90% occurring once. Material for sequencing was CD8+ T cells from PBMCs. These receptors came from a human donor with multiple sclerosis.

This chain connects TRBV6-5 to TRBJ2-7; TRBD1 is a possible D gene (6 bases). The CDR3 spans 15 residues. The V gene lost 0 bases and the J gene lost 0 bases, with 9 bases spanning the gap. Germline assignment: CDR1 MNHEY and CDR2 SVGAGI. The DNA of the CDR3 is TGTGCCAGCAGTTACTCGAGGACAGCCTCCTACGAGCAGTACTTC. Protein product: CASSYSRTASYEQYF.

This chain uses TRBV20-1 with TRBJ2-1; 14 bases match TRBD2. The junction had 1 base not matched to a gene; V was cut back by 4 bases and J by 2 bases. This CDR3 spans 15 amino acids. CDR1 DFQATT and CDR2 SNEGSKA come from the germline V gene (reference sequence). The CDR3 DNA follows: TGCAGTGCTAAGGGACTAGCGGGAGCCTACAATGAGCAGTTCTTC. It encodes CSAKGLAGAYNEQFF.

The chain is built from TRBV19 and TRBJ2-1; tentatively, D is TRBD1 (6 bases). Trimming shortened V by 7 bases and J by 3 bases, and 16 bases separated the two germline ends. CDR1 is LNHDA, CDR2 SQIVND, per germline (reference sequence). The CDR3 is made up of 15 amino acids. The CDR3 nucleotides are TGTGCCAGTAACGCTGGACAGCTCTTCTACAATGAGCAGTTCTTC. Translating it yields CASNAGQLFYNEQFF.

In its sample, this clonotype was seen once. The chain carries TRBV4-1 and TRBJ2-5; D may be TRBD1 (6 bases). Between the trimmed V and J ends, which lost 1 base and 1 base, there was a span of 10 bases. This CDR3 has 15 amino acids. Germline CDR1 is MGHRA and CDR2 is YSYEKL. For the CDR3, the DNA is TGCGCCAGCAGCCAAGGCAGGGGCCCCCAAGAGACCCAGTACTTC. Translated, it gives CASSQGRGPQETQYF.

CDR3 nucleotide sequence: TGTGCCAGCAGTTTGCCGACAGGTACTGGGGCCAACGTCCTGACTTTC. Translation: CASSLPTGTGANVLTF. V and J are TRBV12-3 or TRBV12-4 and TRBJ2-6; D is possibly TRBD1 (6 bases). There are 16 residues in the CDR3. The germline V and J ends were trimmed by 3 bases and 2 bases, with 11 bases remaining between them.

V usage is TRBV11-1 and J usage is TRBJ2-1, with 14 positions matching TRBD2. V gave up 0 bases and J gave up 6 bases; unmatched junction bases: 7. CDR1 SGHAT and CDR2 FQDESV come from the germline V gene (reference sequence). This CDR3 comprises 18 residues. The CDR3 sequence: CASSLARLAGGPGNEQFF. CDR3 DNA: TGTGCCAGCAGCTTAGCCCGACTAGCGGGAGGGCCGGGCAATGAGCAGTTCTTC.

This clonotype appeared a single time. V is TRBV7-2 and J is TRBJ2-3; 10 bases are a match to TRBD2. CDR3 size: 16 residues. Germline CDR1 and CDR2: SGHTA and FQGNSA. V was clipped by 2 bases and J by 2 bases; unmatched bases: 4. The CDR3 sequence: CASSLSSGGVTDTQYF. The DNA for the CDR3 is TGTGCCAGCAGCTTATCTAGCGGGGGTGTCACAGATACGCAGTATTTT. The full variable domain, rest sourced from reference TRBV7-2 and TRBJ2-3, is GAGVSQSPSNKVTEKGKDVELRCDPISGHTALYWYRQSLGQGLEFLIYFQGNSAPDKSGLPSDRFSAERTGGSVSTLTIQRTQQEDSAVYLCASSLSSGGVTDTQYFGPGTRLTVL.

The V and J genes are TRBV19 and TRBJ2-7; TRBD2 might be the D (5 bases). The CDR3 is 12 residues long. V was trimmed by 10 bases and J by 6 bases, leaving 16 bases between them. Germline CDR1 LNHDA, CDR2 SQIVND (reference sequence). CDR3 nucleotides: TGTGCCACCACGGACTTGTCTAGCGAGCAGTACTTC. Its translation: CATTDLSSEQYF.

The chain couples TRBV7-9 to TRBJ1-1; maybe TRBD1 (6 bases). The CDR3 is made up of 10 amino acids. V shed 8 bases and J shed 9 bases, with 10 bases lying between them. The germline CDR1 and CDR2 sequences are SEHNR and FQNEAQ (reference sequence). CDR3 amino acids: CASFGGQAFF. In DNA form, the CDR3 reads TGTGCCAGCTTCGGGGGGCAAGCTTTCTTT.

The chain uses TRBV30 and TRBJ2-1; D gene ambiguous. The CDR3 is 13 amino acids. Trimming shortened V by 0 bases and J by 7 bases, and 10 bases separated the two germline ends. Germline CDR1 is GTSNPN and CDR2 is SVGIG (reference sequence). CDR3 in DNA: TGTGCCTGGAGTGTAGTGACAAGTAATGAGCAGTTCTTC. This gives the protein CAWSVVTSNEQFF.

The chain is built from TRBV25-1 and TRBJ1-3; D is undetermined. The CDR3 consists of 15 residues. Trimming took off 7 bases at V and 1 base at J, with 14 bases between the two ends. Germline loops: CDR1 MGHDK, CDR2 SYGVNS. Written as DNA, the CDR3 is TGTGCCAGCATCTCACCTTCGGAATCTGGAAACACCATATATTTT. Its translation is CASISPSESGNTIYF.

This clonotype was counted ten times or more. The junction differs from germline at one of its ends, possibly a read error. The chain is built from TRBV5-8 and TRBJ1-2; tentative D call: TRBD1 (5 bases). The CDR3 contains 15 residues. The germline CDR1 and CDR2 sequences are SGHTS and YDEGEE. The CDR3 coding sequence is TGCGCCAGCAGTACGGGGGGGTACGACCGCTATGGCTACACCTTC. Protein: CASSTGGYDRYGYTF.

This clonotype was detected a few times. The rearrangement joins TRBV28 to TRBJ2-2, with D perhaps being TRBD1 or TRBD2 (5 bases each). CDR3 size: 15 residues. Trimming removed 5 bases at V and 0 bases at J, with 10 bases between. Germline V gene lookup returns CDR1 MDHEN and CDR2 SYDVKM. The CDR3 loop is CASSLAGSNTGELFF. DNA for the CDR3: TGTGCCAGCAGTCTAGCAGGGTCGAACACCGGGGAGCTGTTTTTT.

The V call is TRBV28, the J call TRBJ2-3; possibly TRBD1 for D (6 bases). This CDR3 spans 15 amino acids. Germline CDR1 MDHEN, CDR2 SYDVKM. V was trimmed by 6 bases and J by 2 bases, leaving 15 bases between them. In nucleotides, the CDR3 is TGTGCCAGCAGCCCACGGACAGCTTCCACAGATACGCAGTATTTT. It translates to CASSPRTASTDTQYF.

This clonotype was picked up one time. The chain combines TRBV23-1 with TRBJ2-5, with 9 positions matching TRBD2. TRBV23-1 is labeled an ORF, and its function is uncertain. CDR3 length: 15 amino acids. J lost 5 bases, V lost 0 bases, and 4 bases had no gene match. This CDR3 reads CASSQSRLAEETQYF. For the CDR3, the DNA is TGCGCCAGCAGTCAATCGAGACTAGCGGAGGAGACCCAGTACTTC.

J is TRBJ2-3 and V is TRBV6-4; TRBD2 agrees at 8 bases. CDR3 length: 16 residues. The germline gives CDR1 MRHNA, CDR2 SNTAGT. The V gene end was trimmed by 2 bases and the J gene end by 1 base; junction bases not matched to a gene: 5. This chain's CDR3 is CASSDRAGDGTDTQYF. The DNA for the CDR3 is TGTGCCAGCAGTGACCGAGCGGGGGACGGCACAGATACGCAGTATTTT.

The chain joins TRBV9 to TRBJ2-2, with no clear D. The germline V gene encodes CDR1 SGDLS and CDR2 YYNGEE. Trimming removed 0 bases at V and 2 bases at J, with 11 bases between. CDR3 length: 16 residues. The CDR3 protein is CASSVAKAGNTGELFF. The CDR3, as DNA: TGTGCCAGCAGCGTAGCTAAGGCAGGAAACACCGGGGAGCTGTTTTTT.

This rearrangement joins TRBV27 to TRBJ2-7; D perhaps matches TRBD1 (5 bases). The CDR3 sequence is 15 residues long. The V end was cut by 5 bases, the J end by 1 base, with 15 bases between. The germline V gene has CDR1 MNHEY and CDR2 SMNVEV (reference sequence). The CDR3, as DNA: TGTGCCAGCAGTATTCAGGGTTTAAGGTCCTACGAGCAGTACTTC. The encoded protein is CASSIQGLRSYEQYF.

The J gene is TRBJ2-7, the V gene TRBV9; 9 bases map to TRBD1. This CDR3 has 16 residues. J lost 4 bases, V lost 0 bases, and 8 bases had no gene match. Germline values: CDR1 SGDLS, CDR2 YYNGEE. This CDR3 reads CASSVGATGGDYEQYF. The CDR3 coding sequence is TGTGCCAGCAGCGTAGGTGCAACAGGGGGCGATTACGAGCAGTACTTC.